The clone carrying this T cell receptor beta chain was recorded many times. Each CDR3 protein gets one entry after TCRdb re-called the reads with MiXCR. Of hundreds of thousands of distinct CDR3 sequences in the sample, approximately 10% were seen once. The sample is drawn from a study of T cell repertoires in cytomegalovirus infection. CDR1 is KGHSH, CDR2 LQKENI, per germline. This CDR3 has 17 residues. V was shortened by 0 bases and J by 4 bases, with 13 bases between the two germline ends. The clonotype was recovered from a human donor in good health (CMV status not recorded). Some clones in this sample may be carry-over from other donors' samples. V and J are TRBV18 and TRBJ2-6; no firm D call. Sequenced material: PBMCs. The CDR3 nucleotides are TGTGCCAGCTCACCACCGGGTGCCCCTGGGGGGGCCAACGTCCTGACTTTC. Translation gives CASSPPGAPGGANVLTF.